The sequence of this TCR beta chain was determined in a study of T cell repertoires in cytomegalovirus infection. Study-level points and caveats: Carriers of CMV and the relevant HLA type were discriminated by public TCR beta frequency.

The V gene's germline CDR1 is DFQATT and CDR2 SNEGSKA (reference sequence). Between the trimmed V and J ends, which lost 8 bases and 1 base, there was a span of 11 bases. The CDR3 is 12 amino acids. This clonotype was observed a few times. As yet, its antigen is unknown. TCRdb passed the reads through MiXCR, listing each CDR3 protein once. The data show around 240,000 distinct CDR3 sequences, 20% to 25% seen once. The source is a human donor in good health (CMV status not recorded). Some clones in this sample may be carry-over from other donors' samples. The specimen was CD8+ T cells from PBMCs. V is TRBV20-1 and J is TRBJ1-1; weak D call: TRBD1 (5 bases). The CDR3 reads CSPTDRNTEAFF. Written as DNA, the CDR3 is TGCAGTCCTACTGACAGGAACACTGAAGCTTTCTTT.